This T cell receptor beta chain derives from a study of blood T cell repertoires in COVID-19 (dated by TCRdb to between 2020 and 2021). Background on the whole study: Samples covering the acute and convalescent phases of COVID-19 were provided by collaborators in the United States, Italy and Spain. The prospective study material was composed of cDNA or gDNA derived from T cells, B-cell-depleted T cells, or PBMCs. Subjects who had been exposed to COVID-19, were actively infected with it, or had recovered from it provided the deeply sampled blood TCRbeta repertoires that made up the dataset. The repertoires were made available in a free public database intended to serve as a resource for research on the immune response to SARS-CoV-2. Samples were obtained from the ongoing ImmuneRACE study (first 160 participants) and from about 1,300 subjects provided by 6 global collaborators. Nearly every sample came with metadata listing a de-identified subject ID, COVID-19 status, age in years and sex. Where HLA class I and class II types were available, the types were taken from metadata supplied by the sample provider, not from assay-based typing. What the study reported, not specific to this receptor: The quantity of clinical and demographic metadata differed by source and by participant and was supplied without curation.

The immunoSEQ Assay, a bias-controlled multiplex PCR, was used to amplify TCRbeta CDR3 regions from genomic DNA. In the paper's pipeline: Nucleated cell counts per sample were estimated from amplification of reference gene primers within the assay. To quantify the absolute abundance of each unique TCRbeta CDR3 rearrangement, sequence reads were collapsed and filtered. For each sample, productive Simpson clonality was calculated as the square root of Simpson's diversity index across productive rearrangements. Not all clones reach the TCRdb copy of this immuneACCESS table, which keeps in-frame sequences only. Checked studies attribute under half of the gap to unresolved V genes and leave the rest unexplained. V, J and clone size are those of that table, while D and trimming were read from the DNA. The sample contains around 70,000 clones, roughly 80% of them found a single time. The biggest ten clones account for about 4.4% of the sample.

The junction carries 17 bases between V and J, which are trimmed by 5 bases and 8 bases respectively. The germline V gene supplies CDR1 SGHTA and CDR2 FQGTGA. The CDR3 starts with the cysteine, ends with the phenylalanine, and has 14 residues. The retained sequence is limited to the CDR3, 42 bases, with the frame set at the first base. Details on this clone: Its antigen is still unknown. One base away there is no much larger clone; base qualities are not given.

The collaborating institutions used their own protocols to collect whole blood in K2EDTA tubes. For TCRbeta analysis, collaborators shipped samples as frozen whole blood, isolated PBMCs, or DNA extracted from either of those sample types. Sequencing was performed on peripheral blood. This receptor was identified in a woman older than 75 with active or convalescent COVID-19. The V and J genes are TRBV7-3 and TRBJ2-3, with no confident D gene call. Here the CDR3 is given as CASSRPINSATQYF. The nucleotide sequence reads as follows: TGTGCCAGCAGCCGGCCCATCAACAGTGCTACGCAGTATTTT.